What follows are 2 T cell receptor beta chains derived from one specimen sequenced in a study of technical replicates of blood from a few donors. The repertoire was sequenced with immunoSEQ multiplex PCR; TCRdb's copy has only in-frame clones and lacks some. This sample has under 85,000 clones, with 85% to 95% found just once. Sequencing was carried out using T cells isolated from PBMCs. The receptors shown here come from a human donor in good health.

The chain uses TRBV6-1 and TRBJ1-4, with 9 bases that match TRBD1. The CDR3 runs 13 residues. Germline CDR1 is MNHNS and CDR2 is SASEGT. With 10 bases clipped from V and 7 bases from J, the junction kept 7 bases outside the gene matches. This CDR3 is CATHRDRAEKLFF. Written as DNA, the CDR3 is TGTGCCACCCACCGGGACAGGGCTGAAAAACTGTTTTTT.

The rearrangement uses TRBV19 and TRBJ2-1, with unresolved D. The CDR3 has 13 amino acids. The germline CDR1 and CDR2 sequences are LNHDA and SQIVND (reference sequence). Trimming removed 4 bases at V and 9 bases at J, with 13 bases between. CDR3 region: CASSTMSDGEQFF. CDR3 coding DNA: TGTGCCAGTAGTACAATGAGCGACGGTGAGCAGTTCTTC.